The 21 T cell receptor beta chains below all came from one sample that was sequenced in a study of shared clonotypes between healthy human individuals. Profiled with immunoSEQ multiplex PCR; TCRdb holds only in-frame clones, not every one. The sample consists of about 1.5 million clones, 95% to 99% of them appearing once. Sequenced: naive CD4+ T cells sorted from blood. Subset here: CD45RA+ positively selected. These receptors all stem from a man aged 25-45 years in good health.

This clone has just one count. This sequence joins TRBV19 and TRBJ2-7; TRBD2 agrees at 10 bases. Trimming at V came to 5 bases and at J to 3 bases, leaving 10 bases not matched to a gene. The CDR3 covers 16 residues. CDR1 and CDR2 from the germline V gene are LNHDA and SQIVND (reference sequence). CDR3 sequence reads: CASSARTSGKFYEQYF. CDR3 coding DNA: TGTGCCAGTAGTGCCCGGACTAGCGGAAAATTCTACGAGCAGTACTTC.

V gene TRBV9 combines with J gene TRBJ2-1, with 9 nucleotides matching TRBD1. The CDR3 runs to 16 residues. The V gene's germline CDR1 is SGDLS and CDR2 YYNGEE. J was trimmed by 6 bases and V by 0 bases; bases with no gene match: 7. DNA for the CDR3: TGTGCCAGCAGCGTAGAGGGACAGGGTTTGTTCAATGAGCAGTTCTTC. It yields the protein CASSVEGQGLFNEQFF.

The V gene is TRBV9, the J gene TRBJ2-5, with 7 nucleotides matching TRBD2. V trimming: 3 bases; J trimming: 4 bases; junction bases outside the gene matches: 6. The CDR3 length is 14 residues. The germline CDR1 and CDR2 sequences are SGDLS and YYNGEE. The chain's CDR3 is CASSDRTSGETQYF. In DNA form, the CDR3 reads TGTGCCAGCAGCGATCGGACTAGTGGAGAGACCCAGTACTTC.

This chain joins TRBV5-1 and TRBJ2-3; 8 bases match TRBD1. V was pared by 6 bases and J by 5 bases, with 8 bases of the junction left unmatched. Germline V gene sequence: CDR1 SGHRS, CDR2 YFSETQ. The CDR3 extends over 14 amino acids. CDR3 in amino acids: CASNFRGQGDTQYF. The CDR3 DNA reads TGCGCCAGCAACTTCAGGGGGCAGGGAGATACGCAGTATTTT.

The V call is TRBV6-1, the J call TRBJ2-5; D unresolved. CDR3 length: 14 residues. V was clipped by 6 bases and J by 5 bases, with 16 bases between them. Germline-derived CDR1 and CDR2 are MNHNS and SASEGT. The CDR3 loop reads CASRDAGARETQYF. Here the CDR3 DNA reads TGTGCCAGCAGGGATGCCGGAGCTCGGGAGACCCAGTACTTC.

The CDR3 bases are TGTGCCAGCTCCTCCGGCGTTGCCACCGGGGAGCTGTTTTTT. It translates to CASSSGVATGELFF. The gene calls are TRBV7-3 and TRBJ2-2, with D uncertain. V lost 8 bases, J lost 4 bases, and 14 bases lay in between. The germline V gene has CDR1 SGHTA and CDR2 FQGTGA. There are 14 residues in the CDR3. Full variable domain (missing parts from reference TRBV7-3 and TRBJ2-2): GAGVSQTPSNKVTEKGKYVELRCDPISGHTALYWYRQSLGQGPEFLIYFQGTGAADDSGLPNDRFFAVRPEGSVSTLKIQRTERGDSAVYLCASSSGVATGELFFGEGSRLTVL.

The chain combines TRBV6-1 with TRBJ2-7, with 7 bases aligning to TRBD1. CDR3 size: 14 residues. Germline V CDR1 and CDR2: MNHNS, SASEGT. The J segment lost 3 bases and the V segment lost 10 bases, leaving 12 bases of the junction unmatched. The CDR3 spells CAINRQGQSYEQYF. DNA for the CDR3: TGTGCCATCAACCGACAGGGACAAAGCTACGAGCAGTACTTC.

The genes are TRBV7-6 and TRBJ2-1; TRBD2 agrees at 9 bases. The germline CDR1 and CDR2 sequences are SGHVS and FNYEAQ. The CDR3 is 15 residues long. The ends lost 2 bases at V and 9 bases at J; junction bases unmatched: 8. Here the CDR3 DNA reads TGTGCCAGCAGCTTAATGGCTAGCGGGATATCTGAGCAGTTCTTC. Translation: CASSLMASGISEQFF. Variable domain in full (rest from reference TRBV7-6 and TRBJ2-1): GAGVSQSPRYKVTKRGQDVALRCDPISGHVSLYWYRQALGQGPEFLTYFNYEAQQDKSGLPNDRFSAERPEGSISTLTIQRTEQRDSAMYRCASSLMASGISEQFFGPGTRLTVL.

V is TRBV6-5 and J is TRBJ2-7; no clear D. Trimming shortened V by 2 bases and J by 6 bases, and 17 bases separated the two germline ends. The length of the CDR3 is 15 residues. CDR1 is MNHEY and CDR2 is SVGAGI in the germline V gene. CDR3 in amino acids: CASSYSLLRSGEQYF. CDR3 sequence (DNA): TGTGCCAGCAGTTACAGCCTCCTAAGGTCCGGCGAGCAGTACTTC.

The rearrangement uses TRBV19 and TRBJ2-1, with 13 bases lining up with TRBD2. The trim removed 11 bases at V and 0 bases at J, leaving 10 bases unmatched. Germline V gene data show CDR1 as LNHDA and CDR2 as SQIVND (reference sequence). The CDR3 runs to 17 residues. CDR3 in DNA: TGTGCCGCAGGGACTAGCGGGATTATAACCTCCTACAATGAGCAGTTCTTC. Translation: CAAGTSGIITSYNEQFF.

The chain's CDR3 is CASSPTPRGMGTDTQYF. The CDR3 DNA reads TGTGCCAGCTCACCAACTCCGAGGGGGATGGGCACAGATACGCAGTATTTT. V is TRBV18 and J is TRBJ2-3, with D possibly being TRBD1 (6 bases). This CDR3 has 17 amino acids. CDR1 KGHSH and CDR2 LQKENI come from the germline V gene. V dropped 2 bases and J dropped 1 base, with 16 bases sitting between them.

The chain carries TRBV5-4 and TRBJ2-1; TRBD2 agrees at 8 bases. After removal of 4 bases from V and 8 bases from J, the junction contained 20 bases not matched to a gene. This CDR3 is built from 18 residues. The germline gives CDR1 SGHNT, CDR2 YYREEE (reference sequence). The CDR3 DNA reads as TGTGCCAGCAGCCAATCCACCCGTACCAGCGGGAGAGGGTATGAGCAGTTCTTC. Its protein product is CASSQSTRTSGRGYEQFF. Full variable domain (remainder filled in from reference TRBV5-4 and TRBJ2-1): ETGVTQSPTHLIKTRGQQVTLRCSSQSGHNTVSWYQQALGQGPQFIFQYYREEENGRGNFPPRFSGLQFPNYSSELNVNALELDDSALYLCASSQSTRTSGRGYEQFFGPGTRLTVL.

The rearrangement uses TRBV11-3 and TRBJ2-2; D remains ambiguous. V was pared by 5 bases and J by 5 bases, with 6 bases between. Germline V gene sequence: CDR1 SGHNT, CDR2 YENEEA. The length of the CDR3 is 12 residues. The CDR3 loop reads CASSPRTGELFF. In nucleotides, the CDR3 is TGTGCCAGCAGCCCCAGGACCGGGGAGCTGTTTTTT.

V gene TRBV27 combines with J gene TRBJ2-7; unclear D gene. This CDR3 is 13 amino acids long. Trimming stripped 8 bases from V and 5 bases from J, with 16 bases between. The germline gives CDR1 MNHEY, CDR2 SMNVEV (reference sequence). CDR3 nucleotides: TGTGCCAGCTCTATGCGAGCGCTGGACGAGCAGTACTTC. It translates to CASSMRALDEQYF.

The chain links TRBV20-1 to TRBJ1-5; D is unresolved. This CDR3 contains 11 residues. The V end lost 3 bases, the J end lost 7 bases, and 7 bases lay between the germline ends. Germline V CDR1 and CDR2: DFQATT, SNEGSKA (reference sequence). The CDR3 is CSASPLQPQHF. The CDR3 DNA reads TGCAGTGCTAGCCCTTTGCAGCCCCAGCATTTT.

CDR3: CASSLRDIPNYGYTF. CDR3 sequence (DNA): TGTGCCAGCAGTTTGCGGGATATCCCTAACTATGGCTACACCTTC. The V gene is TRBV28, the J gene TRBJ1-2; D unresolved. With 3 bases removed from V and 0 bases from J, the gap between germline ends came to 11 bases. This CDR3 has 15 residues. The V gene's germline CDR1 is MDHEN and CDR2 SYDVKM.

In its sample, this clone was seen once. The chain couples TRBV6-6 to TRBJ2-3; the D is unclear. CDR1 and CDR2 from the germline V gene are MNHNY and SVGAGI (reference sequence). Trimming left V 2 bases short and J 6 bases short, with 15 bases between. There are 15 residues in the CDR3. DNA for the CDR3: TGTGCCAGCAGTTACATAGGGTCCGTCGGTGATACGCAGTATTTT. It is translated as CASSYIGSVGDTQYF.

This chain uses TRBV19 with TRBJ2-7; TRBD2 agrees at 10 bases. Per germline, CDR1 LNHDA and CDR2 SQIVND (reference sequence). V lost 9 bases, J lost 4 bases, and 12 bases stayed unmatched. The CDR3 covers 15 residues. The CDR3 here is CARPPSGSLSYEQYF. Here the CDR3 DNA reads TGTGCCAGACCCCCTAGCGGGAGTTTGTCATACGAGCAGTACTTC.

The rearrangement uses TRBV19 and TRBJ2-2, with D unresolved. The germline V gene has CDR1 LNHDA and CDR2 SQIVND (reference sequence). V lost 2 bases, J lost 5 bases, and 12 bases lay in between. This CDR3 contains 15 residues. CDR3 loop: CASSIFEIGTGELFF. CDR3 coding DNA: TGTGCCAGTAGTATATTCGAGATTGGTACCGGGGAGCTGTTTTTT.

The CDR3 DNA is TGTGCCAGCAGCTTACTAGCGGGAGGGGGGCCAGATACGCAGTATTTT. Its protein is CASSLLAGGGPDTQYF. The V gene is TRBV7-6, the J gene TRBJ2-3; TRBD2 matches 12 bases. V gave up 2 bases and J gave up 4 bases; unmatched junction bases: 4. Germline assignment: CDR1 SGHVS and CDR2 FNYEAQ. CDR3 size: 16 residues.

This chain joins TRBV9 and TRBJ2-2, with TRBD2 as a possible D gene (6 bases). The CDR3 sequence is 15 residues long. In germline, CDR1 is SGDLS, CDR2 YYNGEE. The V and J ends lost 0 bases and 3 bases respectively, with 9 bases between them. CDR3 in amino acids: CASSVDGSHTGELFF. The DNA of the CDR3 is TGTGCCAGCAGCGTAGACGGGAGTCACACCGGGGAGCTGTTTTTT.